The rows below give T cell receptor beta chains drawn from one sample of a study of PD-1 blockade in classical Hodgkin lymphoma. Method: immunoSEQ multiplex PCR; TCRdb's copy keeps in-frame clones and lacks some. The table shows some 18,000 clones, with about 88% occurring only once. The material was CD8+ T cells from blood, obtained before the fourth cycle of nivolumab. These receptors originate from a human donor with classical Hodgkin lymphoma. Each CDR3 is given with its conserved first and last residue. A D gene is named only where the DNA matches it firmly. Size is omitted from some rows. Given values are once, few, many or a class for expanded clones.

abundance | j_gene | d_gene | v_gene | CDR3aa | CDR3nt
once | TRBJ1-1 | . | TRBV2 | CASTAGGVEAFF | TGTGCCAGCACCGCTGGGGGAGTGGAAGCTTTCTTT
. | TRBJ2-3 | . | TRBV6-5 | CASSYTILDTQYF | TGTGCCAGCAGTTACACTATACTAGATACGCAGTATTTT
. | TRBJ2-1 | . | TRBV19 | CASSIIGSGNEQFF | TGTGCCAGTAGTATAATCGGTAGTGGAAATGAGCAGTTCTTC
. | TRBJ2-7 | . | TRBV7-6 | CASSSLSYEQYF | TGTGCCAGCAGCTCCCTGTCCTACGAGCAGTACTTC
. | TRBJ2-5 | . | TRBV9 | CASSARGGRETQYF | TGTGCCAGCAGCGCAAGAGGGGGACGTGAGACCCAGTACTTC
few | TRBJ1-1 | . | TRBV4-2 | CASSPPNTEAFF | TGTGCCAGCAGCCCCCCGAACACTGAAGCTTTCTTT
. | TRBJ2-1 | . | TRBV28 | CASSSVVVQFF | TGTGCCAGCAGTTCTGTGGTTGTGCAGTTCTTC
. | TRBJ2-1 | TRBD2 | TRBV28 | CASSSAMTTSGWYNEQFF | TGTGCCAGCAGCTCAGCCATGACTACTAGCGGGTGGTACAATGAGCAGTTCTTC
. | TRBJ2-1 | . | TRBV27 | CASWSSYNEQFF | TGTGCCAGCTGGTCCAGTTACAATGAGCAGTTCTTC
. | TRBJ2-3 | . | TRBV21-1 | CASSKTSGRGADTQYF | TGTGCCAGCAGCAAGACTAGCGGGAGAGGTGCAGATACGCAGTATTTT
. | TRBJ1-2 | . | TRBV7-6 | CASSLGVSVGVGYTF | TGTGCCAGCAGCTTAGGAGTCAGCGTAGGGGTTGGCTACACCTTC
once | TRBJ2-7 | . | TRBV7-8 | CASILSVNPDYEQYF | TGTGCCAGCATACTTAGCGTTAACCCCGACTACGAGCAGTACTTC
. | TRBJ2-2 | . | TRBV6-6 | CASSYPRLGELFF | TGTGCCAGCAGTTACCCCCGGTTGGGGGAGCTGTTTTTT
. | TRBJ1-1 | TRBD1 | TRBV7-9 | CASSSLGTGRTEAFF | TGTGCCAGCAGCTCGCTTGGGACAGGAAGAACTGAAGCTTTCTTT
. | TRBJ1-5 | TRBD1 | TRBV9 | CASSAVRTGGDSNQPQHF | TGTGCCAGCAGCGCCGTGAGGACAGGGGGTGATAGCAATCAGCCCCAGCATTTT
. | TRBJ2-7 | . | TRBV27 | CASSLNSYEQYF | TGTGCCAGCAGTTTAAACTCCTACGAGCAGTACTTC
. | TRBJ2-2 | . | TRBV30 | CASRQKNTGELFF | TGTGCCTCGAGACAGAAAAACACCGGGGAGCTGTTTTTT
. | TRBJ2-7 | TRBD1 | TRBV7-9 | CASSFTGAGSYEQYF | TGTGCCAGCAGCTTTACAGGGGCGGGCTCCTACGAGCAGTACTTC
. | TRBJ2-7 | . | TRBV6-1 | CASSDRVFPSYEQYF | TGTGCCAGCAGTGATAGGGTATTCCCCTCCTACGAGCAGTACTTC
. | TRBJ2-7 | . | TRBV28 | CASSFGGWEQYF | TGTGCCAGCAGTTTCGGTGGGTGGGAGCAGTACTTC
. | TRBJ2-5 | . | TRBV7-3 | CASSLNSDLYQETQYF | TGTGCCAGCAGCTTAAATAGCGACCTGTACCAAGAGACCCAGTACTTC
. | TRBJ1-2 | TRBD1 | TRBV2 | CASSGNRDRGWANYGYTF | TGTGCCAGCAGTGGAAACCGGGACAGGGGATGGGCTAACTATGGCTACACCTTC
few | TRBJ2-6 | . | TRBV5-1 | CASSPGLISGANVLTF | TGCGCCAGCAGTCCGGGACTGATCTCTGGGGCCAACGTCCTGACTTTC
. | TRBJ2-2 | TRBD2 | TRBV4-1 | CASSRQAGANTGELFF | TGCGCCAGCAGCCGTCAAGCGGGAGCAAACACCGGGGAGCTGTTTTTT
. | TRBJ1-3 | TRBD1 | TRBV7-3 | CASSSTGTGNTIYF | TGTGCCAGCAGCTCGACAGGGACTGGAAACACCATATATTTT
few | TRBJ2-7 | . | TRBV7-9 | CASSPLGSEQYF | TGTGCCAGCAGCCCCTTGGGGAGCGAGCAGTACTTC
. | TRBJ1-4 | . | TRBV29-1 | CSVEGPGGEKLFF | TGCAGCGTTGAGGGTCCAGGAGGTGAAAAACTGTTTTTT
. | TRBJ2-5 | . | TRBV27 | CASSLGRGRETQYF | TGTGCCAGCAGTTTAGGCAGGGGTCGAGAGACCCAGTACTTC
. | TRBJ2-1 | TRBD1 | TRBV5-1 | CASSLRGQGANEQFF | TGCGCCAGCAGCCTCCGTGGACAGGGGGCCAATGAGCAGTTCTTC
. | TRBJ2-7 | . | TRBV9 | CASSVGQSVSYEQYF | TGTGCCAGCAGCGTAGGTCAGTCCGTGTCCTACGAGCAGTACTTC
. | TRBJ2-3 | TRBD2 | TRBV7-6 | CASSLVAGASTDTQYF | TGTGCCAGCAGCTTGGTAGCGGGAGCCTCGACAGATACGCAGTATTTT
. | TRBJ2-3 | TRBD2 | TRBV27 | CASRPERGGQDTQYF | TGTGCCAGCAGGCCCGAGCGGGGAGGGCAAGATACGCAGTATTTT
. | TRBJ2-7 | . | TRBV11-2 | CASSTRLGAPGDEQYF | TGTGCCAGCAGCACGCGGCTAGGGGCCCCGGGGGACGAGCAGTACTTC
few | TRBJ1-2 | TRBD1 | TRBV29-1 | CSVEVRGYYGYTF | TGCAGCGTTGAAGTCAGGGGGTACTATGGCTACACCTTC
. | TRBJ2-7 | TRBD2 | TRBV7-9 | CASSLEGGRGTSYEQYF | TGTGCCAGCAGCTTAGAAGGAGGGCGGGGGACCTCCTACGAGCAGTACTTC
. | TRBJ1-4 | . | TRBV4-1 | CASSPREEELFF | TGCGCCAGCTCCCCAAGGGAAGAGGAACTGTTTTTT
. | TRBJ1-1 | . | TRBV18 | CASSPEQGGTEAFF | TGTGCCAGCTCACCGGAGCAGGGAGGCACTGAAGCTTTCTTT
. | TRBJ1-4 | . | TRBV7-9 | CASSLGYRVAGEKLFF | TGTGCCAGCAGCTTAGGATACAGGGTAGCCGGTGAAAAACTGTTTTTT
. | TRBJ2-5 | TRBD2 | TRBV10-3 | CAISESVTSGVQETQYF | TGTGCCATCAGTGAGTCTGTTACTAGCGGGGTACAAGAGACCCAGTACTTC
once | TRBJ2-7 | . | TRBV7-8 | CASSSSLIEQYF | TGTGCCAGCAGCTCCTCCTTGATCGAGCAGTACTTC
. | TRBJ2-7 | TRBD1 | TRBV25-1 | CASLGQGAYEQYF | TGTGCCAGCCTGGGACAGGGCGCCTACGAGCAGTACTTC
. | TRBJ2-7 | . | TRBV28 | CASSYVLEQYF | TGTGCCAGCAGTTATGTCCTCGAGCAGTACTTC
. | TRBJ2-7 | . | TRBV2 | CASSVSTGPYEQYF | TGTGCCAGCAGTGTTTCGACAGGCCCCTACGAGCAGTACTTC
. | TRBJ2-7 | TRBD1 | TRBV28 | CASSFRDRGYEQYF | TGTGCCAGCAGTTTCCGGGACAGGGGCTACGAGCAGTACTTC
once | TRBJ2-1 | . | TRBV28 | CASSFAGTLYEQFF | TGTGCCAGCAGTTTCGCAGGGACGCTCTATGAGCAGTTCTTC
. | TRBJ2-5 | TRBD2 | TRBV7-7 | CASSLLAGGPEETQYF | TGTGCTAGCAGCTTATTAGCGGGAGGGCCAGAAGAGACCCAGTACTTC
. | TRBJ2-7 | . | TRBV5-6 | CASSLATGEQYF | TGTGCCAGCAGCTTGGCGACGGGCGAGCAGTACTTC
. | TRBJ2-7 | . | TRBV6-6 | CASSPSPGGGEQYF | TGTGCCAGCAGCCCATCTCCCGGAGGGGGCGAGCAGTACTTC
. | TRBJ2-1 | TRBD2 | TRBV27 | CASSPRGGGRAWFF | TGTGCCAGCAGTCCCAGGGGGGGCGGGAGGGCCTGGTTCTTC
. | TRBJ2-1 | . | TRBV19 | CASSISLSGISYNEQFF | TGTGCCAGTAGTATATCGCTTAGCGGTATCTCCTACAATGAGCAGTTCTTC
few | TRBJ2-2 | . | TRBV4-1 | CASSPSENTGELFF | TGCGCCAGCAGCCCCTCAGAAAACACCGGGGAGCTGTTTTTT
. | TRBJ2-7 | . | TRBV4-1 | CASSQAAGGLYEQYF | TGCGCCAGCAGCCAAGCCGCAGGGGGGCTGTACGAGCAGTACTTC
. | TRBJ1-2 | . | TRBV27 | CASSTWAIGGGEEGYTF | TGTGCCAGCAGTACTTGGGCGATTGGGGGGGGCGAAGAGGGCTACACCTTC
. | TRBJ2-1 | TRBD2 | TRBV7-8 | CASSPGLAGDWNEQFF | TGTGCCAGCAGCCCGGGACTAGCGGGAGATTGGAATGAGCAGTTCTTC
few | TRBJ1-5 | . | TRBV4-1 | CASSHRDLGNQPQHF | TGCGCCAGCAGCCACAGGGATTTGGGCAATCAGCCCCAGCATTTT